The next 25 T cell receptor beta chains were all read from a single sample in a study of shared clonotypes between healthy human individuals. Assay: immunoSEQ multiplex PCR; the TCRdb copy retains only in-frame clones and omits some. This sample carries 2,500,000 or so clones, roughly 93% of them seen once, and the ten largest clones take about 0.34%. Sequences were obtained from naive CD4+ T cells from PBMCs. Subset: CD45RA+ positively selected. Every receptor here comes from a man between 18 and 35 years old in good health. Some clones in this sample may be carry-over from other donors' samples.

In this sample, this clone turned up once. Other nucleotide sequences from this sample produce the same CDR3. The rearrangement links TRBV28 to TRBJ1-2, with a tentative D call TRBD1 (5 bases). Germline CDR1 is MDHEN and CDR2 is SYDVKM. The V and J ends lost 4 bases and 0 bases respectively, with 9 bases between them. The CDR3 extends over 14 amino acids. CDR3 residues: CASSSGGANYGYTF. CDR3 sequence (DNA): TGTGCCAGCAGTTCGGGGGGAGCTAACTATGGCTACACCTTC.

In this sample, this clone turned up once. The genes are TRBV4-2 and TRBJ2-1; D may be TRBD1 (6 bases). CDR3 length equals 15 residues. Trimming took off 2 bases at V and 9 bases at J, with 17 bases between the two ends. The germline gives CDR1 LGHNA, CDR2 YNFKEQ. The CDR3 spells CASSQPGTPPTEQFF. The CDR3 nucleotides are TGTGCCAGCAGCCAACCCGGGACACCGCCTACTGAGCAGTTCTTC.

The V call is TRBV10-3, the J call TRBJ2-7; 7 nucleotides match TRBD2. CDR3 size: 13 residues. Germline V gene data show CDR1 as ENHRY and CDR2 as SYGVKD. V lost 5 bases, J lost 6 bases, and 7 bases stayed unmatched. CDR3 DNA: TGTGCCATCAGTTCTGCCCCGGGGGGCGAGCAGTACTTC. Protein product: CAISSAPGGEQYF.

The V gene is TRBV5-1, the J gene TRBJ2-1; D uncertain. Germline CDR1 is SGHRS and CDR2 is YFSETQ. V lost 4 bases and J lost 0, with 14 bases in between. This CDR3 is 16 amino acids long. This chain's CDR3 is CASSLQTGSSYNEQFF. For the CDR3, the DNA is TGCGCCAGCAGCCTGCAGACTGGAAGCTCCTACAATGAGCAGTTCTTC.

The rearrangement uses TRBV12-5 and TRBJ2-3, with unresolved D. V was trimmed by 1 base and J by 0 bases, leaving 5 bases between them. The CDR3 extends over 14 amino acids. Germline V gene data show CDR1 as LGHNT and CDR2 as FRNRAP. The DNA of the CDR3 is TGTGCTAGTGGTTTGGACCTTAGCACAGATACGCAGTATTTT. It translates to CASGLDLSTDTQYF.

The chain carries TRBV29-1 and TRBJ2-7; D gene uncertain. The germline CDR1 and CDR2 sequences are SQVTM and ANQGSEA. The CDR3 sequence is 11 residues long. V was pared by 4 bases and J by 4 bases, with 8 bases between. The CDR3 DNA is TGCAGCGTTGGAGAGGAATACGAGCAGTACTTC. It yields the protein CSVGEEYEQYF.

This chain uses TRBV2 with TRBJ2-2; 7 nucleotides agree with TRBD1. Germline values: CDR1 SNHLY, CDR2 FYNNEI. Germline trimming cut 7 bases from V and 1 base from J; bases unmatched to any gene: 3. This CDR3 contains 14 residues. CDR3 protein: CASTWDRNTGELFF. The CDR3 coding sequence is TGTGCCAGCACCTGGGACAGGAACACCGGGGAGCTGTTTTTT.

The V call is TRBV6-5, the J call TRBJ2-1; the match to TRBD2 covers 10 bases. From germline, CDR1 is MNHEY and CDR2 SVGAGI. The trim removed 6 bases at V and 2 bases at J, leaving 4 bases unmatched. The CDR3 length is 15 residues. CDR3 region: CASRVGLATYNEQFF. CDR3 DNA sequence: TGTGCCAGCAGGGTGGGACTAGCGACCTACAATGAGCAGTTCTTC.

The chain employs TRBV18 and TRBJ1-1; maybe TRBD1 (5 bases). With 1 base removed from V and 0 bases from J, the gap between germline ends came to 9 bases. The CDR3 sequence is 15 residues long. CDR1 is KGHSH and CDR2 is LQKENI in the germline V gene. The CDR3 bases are TGTGCCAGCTCACCACGGAGGGACCTGAACACTGAAGCTTTCTTT. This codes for CASSPRRDLNTEAFF.

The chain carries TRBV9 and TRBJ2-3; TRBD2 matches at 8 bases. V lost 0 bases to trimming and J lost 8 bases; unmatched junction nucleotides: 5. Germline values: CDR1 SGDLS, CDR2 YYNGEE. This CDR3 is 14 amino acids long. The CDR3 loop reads CASSVEGLAGTQYF. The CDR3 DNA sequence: TGTGCCAGCAGCGTAGAAGGGCTAGCGGGTACGCAGTATTTT.

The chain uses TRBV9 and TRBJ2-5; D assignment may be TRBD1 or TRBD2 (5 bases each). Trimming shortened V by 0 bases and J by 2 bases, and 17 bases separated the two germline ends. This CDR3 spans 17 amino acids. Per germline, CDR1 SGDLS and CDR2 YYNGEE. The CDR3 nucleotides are TGTGCCAGCAGCGTAGGAGTGCTTGGTGGGGGACAAGAGACCCAGTACTTC. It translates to CASSVGVLGGGQETQYF.

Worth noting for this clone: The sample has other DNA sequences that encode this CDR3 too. The CDR3, as DNA: TGCGCCAGCGGTTACCAAGAGACCCAGTACTTC. Amino acids: CASGYQETQYF. The chain uses TRBV5-1 and TRBJ2-5; the D is unclear. V was cut by 7 bases and J by 0 bases, with 4 bases left in between. This CDR3 has 11 residues. Germline-derived CDR1 and CDR2 are SGHRS and YFSETQ.

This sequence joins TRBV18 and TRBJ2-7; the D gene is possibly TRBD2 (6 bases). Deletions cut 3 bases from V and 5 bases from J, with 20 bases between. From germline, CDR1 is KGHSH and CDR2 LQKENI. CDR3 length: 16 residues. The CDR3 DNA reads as TGTGCCAGCTCACCCACAAGACCCCGCTCGGGGGACGAGCAGTACTTC. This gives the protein CASSPTRPRSGDEQYF.

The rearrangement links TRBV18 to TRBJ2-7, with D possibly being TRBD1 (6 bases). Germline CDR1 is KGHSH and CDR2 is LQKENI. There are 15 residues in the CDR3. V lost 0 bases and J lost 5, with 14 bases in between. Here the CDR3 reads CASSPPVKQGDEQYF. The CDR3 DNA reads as TGTGCCAGCTCACCACCCGTCAAACAGGGCGACGAGCAGTACTTC. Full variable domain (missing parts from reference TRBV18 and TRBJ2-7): NAGVMQNPRHLVRRRGQEARLRCSPMKGHSHVYWYRQLPEEGLKFMVYLQKENIIDESGMPKERFSAEFPKEGPSILRIQQVVRGDSAAYFCASSPPVKQGDEQYFGPGTRLTVT.

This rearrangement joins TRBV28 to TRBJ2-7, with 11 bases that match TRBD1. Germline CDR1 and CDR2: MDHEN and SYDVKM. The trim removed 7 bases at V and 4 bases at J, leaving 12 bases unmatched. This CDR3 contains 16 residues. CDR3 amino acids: CASNSPGGQGGYEQYF. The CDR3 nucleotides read TGTGCCAGCAATAGTCCAGGGGGACAGGGGGGTTACGAGCAGTACTTC.

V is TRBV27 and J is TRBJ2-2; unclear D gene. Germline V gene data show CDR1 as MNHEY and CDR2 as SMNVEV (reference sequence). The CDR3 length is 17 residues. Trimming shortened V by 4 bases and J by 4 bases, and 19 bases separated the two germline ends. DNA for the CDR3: TGTGCCAGCAGTTCCCGCTCGGGCCCCCCGGGCACCGGGGAGCTGTTTTTT. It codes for CASSSRSGPPGTGELFF.

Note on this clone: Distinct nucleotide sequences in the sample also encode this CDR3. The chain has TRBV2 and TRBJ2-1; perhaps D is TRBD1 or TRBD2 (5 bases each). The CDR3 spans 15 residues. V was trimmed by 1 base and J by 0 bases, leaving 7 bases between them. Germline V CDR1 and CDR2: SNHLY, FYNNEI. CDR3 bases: TGTGCCAGCAGTGAAGGGGGACCCTCCTACAATGAGCAGTTCTTC. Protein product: CASSEGGPSYNEQFF.

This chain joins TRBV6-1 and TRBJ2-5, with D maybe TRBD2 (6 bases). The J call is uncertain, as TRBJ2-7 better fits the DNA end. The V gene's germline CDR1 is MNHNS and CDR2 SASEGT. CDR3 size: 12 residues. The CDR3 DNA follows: TGTGCCAGCCTAGCGTCCTCCTACGAGCAGTACTTC. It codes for CASLASSYEQYF.

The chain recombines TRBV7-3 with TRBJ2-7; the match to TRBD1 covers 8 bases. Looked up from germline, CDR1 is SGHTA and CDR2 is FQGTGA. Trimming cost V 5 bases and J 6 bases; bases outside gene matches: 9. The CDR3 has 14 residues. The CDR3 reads CASSTGPGQVEQYF. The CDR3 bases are TGTGCCAGCAGCACGGGACCGGGACAGGTCGAGCAGTACTTC.

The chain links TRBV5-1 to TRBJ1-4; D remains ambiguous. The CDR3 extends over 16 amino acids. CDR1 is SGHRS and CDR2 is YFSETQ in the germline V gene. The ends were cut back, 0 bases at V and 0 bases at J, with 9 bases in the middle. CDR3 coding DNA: TGCGCCAGCAGCTTGGAGCCTCAGTCAACTAATGAAAAACTGTTTTTT. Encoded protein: CASSLEPQSTNEKLFF.

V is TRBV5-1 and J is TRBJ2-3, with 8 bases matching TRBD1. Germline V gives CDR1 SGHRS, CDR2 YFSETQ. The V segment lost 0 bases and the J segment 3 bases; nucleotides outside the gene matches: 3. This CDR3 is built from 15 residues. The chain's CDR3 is CASSLGQGQTDTQYF. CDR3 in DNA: TGCGCCAGCAGCTTGGGACAGGGGCAAACAGATACGCAGTATTTT.

This chain's CDR3 is CASSGGLAGVLPFQETQYF. The CDR3 bases are TGTGCCAGCAGCGGGGGACTAGCGGGAGTTCTCCCATTTCAAGAGACCCAGTACTTC. The rearrangement joins TRBV5-4 to TRBJ2-5; 14 bases agree with TRBD2. Per germline, CDR1 SGHNT and CDR2 YYREEE (reference sequence). The CDR3 totals 19 residues. Trimming removed 4 bases from V and 2 bases from J; junction bases left unmatched: 13.

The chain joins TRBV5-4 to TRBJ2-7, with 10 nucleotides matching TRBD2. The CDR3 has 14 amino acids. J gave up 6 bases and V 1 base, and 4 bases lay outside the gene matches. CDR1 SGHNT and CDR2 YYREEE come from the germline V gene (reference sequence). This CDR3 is CASSLPASGSEQYF. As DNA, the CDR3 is TGTGCCAGCAGCTTGCCGGCTAGCGGGAGCGAGCAGTACTTC.

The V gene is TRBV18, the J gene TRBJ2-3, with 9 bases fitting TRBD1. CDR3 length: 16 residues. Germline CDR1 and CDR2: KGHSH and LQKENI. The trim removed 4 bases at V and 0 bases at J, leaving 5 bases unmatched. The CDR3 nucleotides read TGTGCCAGCTCACGAAGTACAGGGGGCAGCACAGATACGCAGTATTTT. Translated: CASSRSTGGSTDTQYF. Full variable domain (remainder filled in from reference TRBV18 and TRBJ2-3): NAGVMQNPRHLVRRRGQEARLRCSPMKGHSHVYWYRQLPEEGLKFMVYLQKENIIDESGMPKERFSAEFPKEGPSILRIQQVVRGDSAAYFCASSRSTGGSTDTQYFGPGTRLTVL.

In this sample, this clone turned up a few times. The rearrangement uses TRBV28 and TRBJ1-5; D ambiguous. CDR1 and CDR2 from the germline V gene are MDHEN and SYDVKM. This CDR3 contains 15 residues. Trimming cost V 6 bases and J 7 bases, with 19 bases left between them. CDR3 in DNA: TGTGCCAGCAGCCCAGTTATCTACAGTAGGCAGCCCCAGCATTTT. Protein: CASSPVIYSRQPQHF.